What follows are 26 T cell receptor beta chains derived from one specimen sequenced in a study of T cell responses to AZD1222 COVID-19 vaccine. Sequencing used immunoSEQ multiplex PCR; TCRdb keeps in-frame clones, though not all of them. The table has 120,000 or so clones, approximately 88% seen once. The starting material was peripheral blood, obtained on day 0 of AZD1222 vaccination. These receptors all come from an adult in good health.

This sequence joins TRBV30 and TRBJ1-3; 7 nucleotides line up with TRBD1. The CDR3 spans 16 residues. The germline V gene encodes CDR1 GTSNPN and CDR2 SVGIG (reference sequence). With V trimmed by 5 bases and J by 0 bases, 10 bases remained unmatched. CDR3 sequence reads: CAWSIDRVFSGNTIYF. The DNA for the CDR3 is TGTGCCTGGTCGATTGACAGGGTCTTCTCTGGAAACACCATATATTTT.

This chain links TRBV10-1 with TRBJ2-3; 8 bases agree with TRBD2. The CDR3 spans 16 residues. After removal of 3 bases from V and 5 bases from J, the junction contained 10 bases not matched to a gene. The germline CDR1 and CDR2 sequences are WNHNN and SYGVQD (reference sequence). The CDR3 spells CASSDPAGEGEDTQYF. The DNA for the CDR3 is TGCGCCAGCAGTGATCCAGCGGGAGAAGGAGAAGATACGCAGTATTTT.

V and J are TRBV12-3 or TRBV12-4 and TRBJ1-1; D perhaps matches TRBD1 (5 bases). Trimming took off 4 bases at V and 7 bases at J, with 10 bases between the two ends. CDR3 length: 12 amino acids. The CDR3 coding sequence is TGTGCCAGCAGTTGGGGGAAAGGTGAAGCTTTCTTT. This codes for CASSWGKGEAFF.

The chain employs TRBV2 and TRBJ2-7; D unclear. The CDR3 extends over 14 amino acids. CDR1 is SNHLY, CDR2 FYNNEI, per germline. Trimming took 2 bases from V and 4 from J, leaving 12 bases between them. This CDR3 reads CASSETILGYEQYF. CDR3 DNA: TGTGCCAGCAGTGAAACGATTTTGGGTTACGAGCAGTACTTC.

This chain joins TRBV6-5 and TRBJ1-1, with D unresolved. CDR1 and CDR2 (germline): MNHEY, SVGAGI. The CDR3 is 11 amino acids. Deletions cut 6 bases from V and 7 bases from J, with 9 bases between. The CDR3 sequence is CASRLDGEAFF. The CDR3 DNA is TGTGCCAGCAGACTGGACGGTGAAGCTTTCTTT.

The chain combines TRBV7-9 with TRBJ1-1; no clear D gene. Germline V gene lookup returns CDR1 SEHNR and CDR2 FQNEAQ (reference sequence). The CDR3 spans 14 residues. V shed 5 bases and J shed 4 bases, with 14 bases lying between them. CDR3 nucleotide sequence: TGTGCCAGCAGCCCCAGTAACATGCCCACTGAAGCTTTCTTT. Its protein is CASSPSNMPTEAFF.

This rearrangement joins TRBV7-9 to TRBJ1-4; D possibly corresponds to TRBD1 (5 bases). Germline V CDR1 and CDR2: SEHNR, FQNEAQ (reference sequence). Trimming pared 6 bases from V and 8 bases from J, leaving 7 bases between. This CDR3 has 11 residues. CDR3 sequence: CASSSGEKLFF. As DNA, the CDR3 is TGTGCCAGCAGTTCAGGGGAAAAACTGTTTTTT. Together with reference TRBV7-9 and TRBJ1-4, the CDR3 gives the full variable domain: DTGVSQNPRHKITKRGQNVTFRCDPISEHNRLYWYRQTLGQGPEFLTYFQNEAQLEKSRLLSDRFSAERPKGSFSTLEIQRTEQGDSAMYLCASSSGEKLFFGSGTQLSVL.

This clone occurred once. The chain carries TRBV19 and TRBJ1-1, with a tentative D call TRBD1 (6 bases). This CDR3 has 11 residues. From germline, CDR1 is LNHDA and CDR2 SQIVND (reference sequence). This CDR3 is CASAGVAEAFF. Here the CDR3 DNA reads TGTGCGTCGGCAGGGGTCGCCGAAGCTTTCTTT.

The chain recombines TRBV2 with TRBJ2-1; 9 nucleotides align to TRBD2. The CDR3 is 14 residues long. Looked up from germline, CDR1 is SNHLY and CDR2 is FYNNEI. V shed 7 bases, J shed 9 bases, and the junction held 10 bases outside the gene matches. CDR3 protein: CASTAPSGAREQFF. The CDR3 DNA follows: TGTGCCAGCACGGCTCCTAGCGGGGCCCGTGAGCAGTTCTTC.

The chain joins TRBV5-1 to TRBJ2-7; the D is unclear. V lost 0 bases to trimming and J lost 4 bases, with 11 bases between them. Germline lookup yields CDR1 SGHRS and CDR2 YFSETQ. The length of the CDR3 is 14 residues. The CDR3 is CASSLVGIRYEQYF. CDR3 coding DNA: TGCGCCAGCAGCTTGGTGGGAATAAGGTACGAGCAGTACTTC.

The CDR3 DNA is TGTGCCAGCAGCTCGACTAGCGGGATCTCCTACAATGAGCAGTTCTTC. It codes for CASSSTSGISYNEQFF. This sequence joins TRBV7-9 and TRBJ2-1; 11 nucleotides line up with TRBD2. CDR1 and CDR2 (germline): SEHNR, FQNEAQ (reference sequence). The CDR3 runs to 16 residues. Unmatched junction bases numbered 2, after V lost 4 bases and J lost 0 bases.

The CDR3 nucleotides read TGTGCCAGCAGTAACGCTCCGGGACAGGGGCAGGATACGCAGTATTTT. Translation gives CASSNAPGQGQDTQYF. V gene TRBV5-5 combines with J gene TRBJ2-3, with 10 positions matching TRBD1. V shed 5 bases, J shed 6 bases, and the junction held 12 bases outside the gene matches. CDR3 length equals 16 residues. Germline V gene sequence: CDR1 SGHKS, CDR2 YYEKEE (reference sequence).

The V and J genes are TRBV6-2 or TRBV6-3 and TRBJ1-5; no clear D. The CDR3 totals 13 residues. Trimming stripped 2 bases from V and 4 bases from J, with 6 bases between. From germline, CDR1 is MNHEY and CDR2 SVGEGT. The CDR3: CASSYGVNQPQHF. The CDR3 DNA reads TGTGCCAGCAGTTACGGAGTTAATCAGCCCCAGCATTTT.

The chain carries TRBV28 and TRBJ1-1; 7 bases line up with TRBD1. The CDR3 runs 17 residues. V was pared by 1 base and J by 5 bases, with 13 bases of the junction left unmatched. The V gene's germline CDR1 is MDHEN and CDR2 SYDVKM. This CDR3 reads CASSLFGRGRVGTEAFF. The CDR3 nucleotides are TGTGCCAGCAGTTTATTTGGTAGGGGGCGAGTGGGTACTGAAGCTTTCTTT.

The genes are TRBV10-3 and TRBJ2-6, with D unresolved. The CDR3 spans 16 residues. Germline V gives CDR1 ENHRY, CDR2 SYGVKD. Trimming took 4 bases from V and 0 from J, leaving 10 bases between them. The DNA of the CDR3 is TGTGCCATCAGTGCCCGCATGAACTCTGGGGCCAACGTCCTGACTTTC. This codes for CAISARMNSGANVLTF.

J is TRBJ2-1 and V is TRBV4-1, with 8 bases aligning to TRBD2. Germline-derived CDR1 and CDR2 are MGHRA and YSYEKL. V lost 4 bases to trimming and J lost 4 bases; unmatched junction nucleotides: 6. The CDR3 has 15 amino acids. The CDR3 protein is CASSREAGEYNEQFF. In DNA form, the CDR3 reads TGCGCCAGCAGCCGGGAAGCGGGGGAGTACAATGAGCAGTTCTTC.

The rearrangement joins TRBV7-9 to TRBJ1-2; D ambiguous. CDR1 and CDR2 from the germline V gene are SEHNR and FQNEAQ (reference sequence). The germline V and J ends were trimmed by 3 bases and 8 bases, with 16 bases remaining between them. This CDR3 is built from 14 residues. DNA for the CDR3: TGTGCCAGCAGCTTCTTGGAAGCTGTTAGCGGCTACACCTTC. Protein product: CASSFLEAVSGYTF.

The rearrangement joins TRBV7-2 to TRBJ1-4; TRBD1 agrees at 7 bases. This CDR3 is built from 15 residues. CDR1 and CDR2 from the germline V gene are SGHTA and FQGNSA. The ends lost 4 bases at V and 4 bases at J; junction bases unmatched: 6. DNA for the CDR3: TGTGCCAGCAGCTCCAACGGACAGGATAATGAAAAACTGTTTTTT. It codes for CASSSNGQDNEKLFF. The whole variable domain, remainder taken from reference TRBV7-2 and TRBJ1-4, is GAGVSQSPSNKVTEKGKDVELRCDPISGHTALYWYRQSLGQGLEFLIYFQGNSAPDKSGLPSDRFSAERTGGSVSTLTIQRTQQEDSAVYLCASSSNGQDNEKLFFGSGTQLSVL.

The chain joins TRBV7-9 to TRBJ1-2; possibly TRBD1 for D (5 bases). CDR1 is SEHNR, CDR2 FQNEAQ, per germline (reference sequence). The CDR3 spans 15 residues. V was clipped by 1 base and J by 6 bases, with 15 bases between them. CDR3 region: CASSLGVRRGDGYTF. Written as DNA, the CDR3 is TGTGCCAGCAGCTTAGGCGTTCGGAGGGGAGATGGCTACACCTTC.

V is TRBV18 and J is TRBJ1-4; D uncertain. The V gene lost 1 base and the J gene lost 2 bases, with 14 bases spanning the gap. CDR1 KGHSH and CDR2 LQKENI come from the germline V gene. This CDR3 comprises 17 residues. The CDR3 region is CASSPLRIGSTNEKLFF. DNA of the CDR3: TGTGCCAGCTCACCACTTAGGATAGGATCGACTAATGAAAAACTGTTTTTT. Full variable domain (rest looked up from reference TRBV18 and TRBJ1-4): NAGVMQNPRHLVRRRGQEARLRCSPMKGHSHVYWYRQLPEEGLKFMVYLQKENIIDESGMPKERFSAEFPKEGPSILRIQQVVRGDSAAYFCASSPLRIGSTNEKLFFGSGTQLSVL.

The chain couples TRBV11-2 to TRBJ1-1, with D unclear. Trimming cost V 5 bases and J 0 bases, with 19 bases left between them. Per germline, CDR1 SGHAT and CDR2 FQNNGV. The CDR3 is 17 residues long. The CDR3 protein is CASSSRGRKPMNTEAFF. The CDR3, as DNA: TGTGCCAGCAGCAGCCGAGGGCGCAAGCCGATGAACACTGAAGCTTTCTTT.

This chain connects TRBV10-3 to TRBJ2-7, with 8 bases fitting TRBD2. V was clipped by 0 bases and J by 1 base; unmatched bases: 5. The CDR3 contains 16 residues. CDR1 and CDR2 (germline): ENHRY, SYGVKD. CDR3 DNA sequence: TGTGCCATCAGTGAGTCAGAGCGGGAGAGGTCCTACGAGCAGTACTTC. The encoded protein is CAISESERERSYEQYF.

This sequence joins TRBV3-1 (or the pseudogene TRBV3-2) and TRBJ1-6, with 7 nucleotides matching TRBD1. The CDR3 loop spans 15 amino acids. The V segment lost 3 bases and the J segment 8 bases; nucleotides outside the gene matches: 7. Germline CDR1 and CDR2: LGHDT and YNNKEL (reference sequence). The CDR3 sequence is CASSHLYDRDSPLHF. The DNA for the CDR3 is TGTGCCAGCAGCCATTTATACGACAGGGATTCACCCCTCCACTTT.

This clone came up once. The chain couples TRBV28 to TRBJ2-1; D is unclear. Trimming stripped 5 bases from V and 5 bases from J, with 10 bases between. Germline CDR1 MDHEN, CDR2 SYDVKM. The length of the CDR3 is 13 residues. This CDR3 reads CASSPPVHNEQFF. Written as DNA, the CDR3 is TGTGCCAGCAGTCCCCCAGTCCACAATGAGCAGTTCTTC. Using reference TRBV28 and TRBJ2-1 for the parts outside the CDR3, the full variable domain is DVKVTQSSRYLVKRTGEKVFLECVQDMDHENMFWYRQDPGLGLRLIYFSYDVKMKEKGDIPEGYSVSREKKERFSLILESASTNQTSMYLCASSPPVHNEQFFGPGTRLTVL.

For the CDR3, the DNA is TGCGCCAGCAGCCAAGGAGGGGGAAAAAACACTGAAGCTTTCTTT. Translating it yields CASSQGGGKNTEAFF. The chain links TRBV4-1 to TRBJ1-1; D might be TRBD1 (6 bases). Trimming removed 1 base at V and 2 bases at J, with 11 bases between. Germline CDR1 MGHRA, CDR2 YSYEKL. There are 15 residues in the CDR3.

The gene calls are TRBV5-6 and TRBJ2-3; weak D call: TRBD1 (5 bases). Germline V gene sequence: CDR1 SGHDT, CDR2 YYEEEE. The V end lost 3 bases, the J end lost 3 bases, and 8 bases lay between the germline ends. This CDR3 has 13 amino acids. The CDR3 DNA reads TGTGCCAGCAGCTCCCAGGGAACAGATACGCAGTATTTT. This gives the protein CASSSQGTDTQYF.